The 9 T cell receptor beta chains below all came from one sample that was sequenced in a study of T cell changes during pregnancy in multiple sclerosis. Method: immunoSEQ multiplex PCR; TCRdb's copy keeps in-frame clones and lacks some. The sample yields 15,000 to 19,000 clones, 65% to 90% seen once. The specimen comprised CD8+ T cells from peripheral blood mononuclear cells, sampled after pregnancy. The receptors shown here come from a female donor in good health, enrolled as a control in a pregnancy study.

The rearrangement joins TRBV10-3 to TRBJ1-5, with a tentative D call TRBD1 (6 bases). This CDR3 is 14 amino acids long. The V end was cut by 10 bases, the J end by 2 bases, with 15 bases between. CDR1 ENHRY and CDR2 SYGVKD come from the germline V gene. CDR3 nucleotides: TGTGCCAGCGCTACAGGGAGCGGCAATCAGCCCCAGCATTTT. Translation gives CASATGSGNQPQHF.

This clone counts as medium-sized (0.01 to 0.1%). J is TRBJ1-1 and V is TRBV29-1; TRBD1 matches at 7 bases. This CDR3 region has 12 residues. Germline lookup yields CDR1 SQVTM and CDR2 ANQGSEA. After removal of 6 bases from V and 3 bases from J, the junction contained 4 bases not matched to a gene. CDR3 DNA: TGCAGCGTCCGACAGGGAGACACTGAAGCTTTCTTT. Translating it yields CSVRQGDTEAFF.

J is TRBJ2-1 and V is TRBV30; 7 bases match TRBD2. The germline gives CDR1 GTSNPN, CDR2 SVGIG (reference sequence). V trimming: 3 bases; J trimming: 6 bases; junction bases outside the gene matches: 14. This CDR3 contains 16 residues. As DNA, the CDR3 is TGTGCCTGGAGGGGGACTGGGAGGGCCTCAGGCAATGAGCAGTTCTTC. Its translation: CAWRGTGRASGNEQFF.

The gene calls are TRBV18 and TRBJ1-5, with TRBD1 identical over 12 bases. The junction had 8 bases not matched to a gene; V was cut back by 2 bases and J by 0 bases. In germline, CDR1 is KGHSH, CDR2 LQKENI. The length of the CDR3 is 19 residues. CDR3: CASSPTGTGGYYSNQPQHF. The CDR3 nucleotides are TGTGCCAGCTCACCAACCGGGACAGGGGGCTACTATAGCAATCAGCCCCAGCATTTT.

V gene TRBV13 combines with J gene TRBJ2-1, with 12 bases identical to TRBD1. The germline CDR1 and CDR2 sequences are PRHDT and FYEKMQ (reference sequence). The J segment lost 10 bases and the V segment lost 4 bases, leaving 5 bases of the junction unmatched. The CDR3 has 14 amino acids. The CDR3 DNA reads TGTGCCAGCAGCTCGGGACAGGGGGCCCTCGAGCAGTTCTTC. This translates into CASSSGQGALEQFF.

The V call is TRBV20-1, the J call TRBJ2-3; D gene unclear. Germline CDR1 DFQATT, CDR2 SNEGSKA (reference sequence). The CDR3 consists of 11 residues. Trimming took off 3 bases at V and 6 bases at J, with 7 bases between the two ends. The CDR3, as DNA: TGCAGTGCTAGGCCCGGGGATACGCAGTATTTT. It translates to CSARPGDTQYF.

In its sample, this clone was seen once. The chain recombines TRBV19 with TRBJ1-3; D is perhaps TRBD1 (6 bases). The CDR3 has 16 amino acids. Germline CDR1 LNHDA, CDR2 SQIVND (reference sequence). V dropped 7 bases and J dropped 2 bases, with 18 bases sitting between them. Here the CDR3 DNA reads TGTGCCAGTACCCCACCGGACAGATTTGCTGGAAACACCATATATTTT. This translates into CASTPPDRFAGNTIYF.

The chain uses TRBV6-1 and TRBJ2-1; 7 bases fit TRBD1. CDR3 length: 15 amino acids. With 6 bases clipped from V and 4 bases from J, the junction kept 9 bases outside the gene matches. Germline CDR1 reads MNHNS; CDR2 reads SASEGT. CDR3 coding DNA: TGTGCCAGCAGCCTGGGGGACAGTGATTACAATGAGCAGTTCTTC. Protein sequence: CASSLGDSDYNEQFF.

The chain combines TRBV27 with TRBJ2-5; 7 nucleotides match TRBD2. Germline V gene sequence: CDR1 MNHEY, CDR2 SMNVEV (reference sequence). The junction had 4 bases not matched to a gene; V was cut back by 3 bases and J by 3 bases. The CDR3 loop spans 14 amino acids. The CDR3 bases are TGTGCCAGCAGTTTTCACGCGGGGGAAGAGACCCAGTACTTC. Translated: CASSFHAGEETQYF.